This T cell receptor (beta chain) was retrieved from a study of T cells in Graves' hyperthyroidism and ophthalmopathy. Template material for amplifying TCR beta CDR3 regions consisted of RNA transcripts. The HTBI primer set served for first-round RT-PCR of the TCR CDR3. TCRdb re-analysed the multiplex PCR reads in MiXCR, keeping a single row per CDR3 protein. The sample records approximately 870,000 distinct CDR3 sequences, more than 30% being singletons. This clonotype was recorded many times. V gave up 4 bases and J gave up 2 bases, with 11 bases separating them. Per the germline V gene, CDR1 is SEHNR and CDR2 is FQNEAQ (reference sequence). This CDR3 comprises 14 residues.

This rearrangement joins TRBV7-9 to TRBJ2-5; possibly TRBD1 for D (5 bases). This sequence was found in a man between 18 and 35 years old with Graves' hyperthyroidism. The sequenced sample was blood. The CDR3 DNA follows: TGTGCCAGCAGCTCTTCAGGGTGGCAAGAGACCCAGTACTTC. Translated: CASSSSGWQETQYF.